A single sample is the source of the 5 T cell receptor beta chains below, sequenced in a study of T cells in Graves' hyperthyroidism and ophthalmopathy. Amplification yielded TCR beta CDR3 regions, with RNA transcripts as the source. The TCR CDR3 first-round RT-PCR relied on the HTBI primer set. TCRdb fed the multiplex PCR reads into MiXCR, producing one record per CDR3 protein. This sample carries 300,000 to 450,000 distinct CDR3 sequences, 15% to 19% of them seen once, and the ten largest clones take about a quarter. The sequencing input was blood. The receptors shown here come from a woman aged 18 to 35 with Graves' hyperthyroidism that later progressed to Graves' ophthalmopathy.

This clonotype was picked up one time. A much larger clone differs by one base, so this may be a read error. The V and J genes are TRBV20-1 and TRBJ2-7, with 11 positions matching TRBD2. The CDR3 length is 15 residues. V lost 6 bases and J lost 2; bases outside the gene matches: 9. Germline CDR1 is DFQATT and CDR2 is SNEGSKA (reference sequence). The CDR3 nucleotides read TGCAGTGCGAGACTAGCGGGGTTCAGACCCTACGAGCAGTACTTC. Amino acid sequence: CSARLAGFRPYEQYF.

This clonotype was counted at least ten times. The gene calls are TRBV27 and TRBJ2-7, with TRBD2 matching 9 bases. The CDR3 spans 14 residues. Per the germline V gene, CDR1 is MNHEY and CDR2 is SMNVEV (reference sequence). The J segment lost 1 base and the V segment lost 3 bases, leaving 1 base of the junction unmatched. The CDR3 loop is CASSFLAGSYEQYF. DNA of the CDR3: TGTGCCAGCAGTTTTCTAGCGGGGTCCTACGAGCAGTACTTC.

There are many counts of this clonotype. The V call is TRBV20-1, the J call TRBJ1-5, with D perhaps matching TRBD1 (6 bases). CDR1 is DFQATT and CDR2 is SNEGSKA in the germline V gene (reference sequence). V lost 0 bases and J lost 1, with 10 bases in between. The CDR3 is 15 residues long. The CDR3 is CSARDQGRSNQPQHF. The CDR3 DNA sequence: TGCAGTGCTAGAGATCAGGGGCGAAGCAATCAGCCCCAGCATTTT.

In its sample, this clonotype was seen many times. The genes are TRBV20-1 and TRBJ2-3; 7 nucleotides agree with TRBD2. The ends lost 5 bases at V and 2 bases at J; junction bases unmatched: 7. The germline gives CDR1 DFQATT, CDR2 SNEGSKA (reference sequence). The CDR3 has 14 amino acids. CDR3: CSAGLVGNTDTQYF. CDR3 bases: TGCAGTGCTGGACTAGTGGGCAACACAGATACGCAGTATTTT.

J is TRBJ1-1 and V is TRBV28, with TRBD1 identical over 11 bases. V shed 6 bases and J 5 bases; nucleotides not matched to a gene: 11. The CDR3 is made up of 16 amino acids. Germline lookup yields CDR1 MDHEN and CDR2 SYDVKM. The CDR3, as DNA: TGTGCCAGCAGCCCGGACAGGGGGCGGGTGGGAACTGAAGCTTTCTTT. This gives the protein CASSPDRGRVGTEAFF.